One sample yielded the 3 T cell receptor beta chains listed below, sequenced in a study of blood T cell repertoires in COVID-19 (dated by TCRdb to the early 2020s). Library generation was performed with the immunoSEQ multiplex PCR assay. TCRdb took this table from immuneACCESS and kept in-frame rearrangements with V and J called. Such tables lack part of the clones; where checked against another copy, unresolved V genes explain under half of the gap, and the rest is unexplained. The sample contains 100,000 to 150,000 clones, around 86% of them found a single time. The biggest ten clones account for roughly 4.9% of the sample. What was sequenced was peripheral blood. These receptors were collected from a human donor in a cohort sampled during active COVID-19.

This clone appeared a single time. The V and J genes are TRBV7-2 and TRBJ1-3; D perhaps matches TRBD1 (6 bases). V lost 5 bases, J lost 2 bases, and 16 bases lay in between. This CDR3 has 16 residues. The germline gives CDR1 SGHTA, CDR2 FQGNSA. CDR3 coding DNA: TGTGCCAGCAGCGTTCGCTCAGGGGACCCTGGAAACACCATATATTTT. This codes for CASSVRSGDPGNTIYF.

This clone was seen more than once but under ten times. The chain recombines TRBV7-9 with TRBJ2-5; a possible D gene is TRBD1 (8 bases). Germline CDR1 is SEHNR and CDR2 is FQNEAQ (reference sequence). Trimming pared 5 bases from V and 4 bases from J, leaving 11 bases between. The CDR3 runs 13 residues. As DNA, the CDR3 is TGTGCCAGCAGCAACAGGGGGGGAGAGACCCAGTACTTC. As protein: CASSNRGGETQYF.

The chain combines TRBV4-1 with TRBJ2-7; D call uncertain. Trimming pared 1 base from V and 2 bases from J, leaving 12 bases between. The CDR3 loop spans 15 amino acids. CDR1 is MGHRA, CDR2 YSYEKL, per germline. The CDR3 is CASSQGWQATYEQYF. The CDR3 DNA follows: TGCGCCAGCAGCCAAGGCTGGCAGGCTACCTACGAGCAGTACTTC.